One and the same sample provided the 10 T cell receptor beta chains below, sequenced in a study of cytomegalovirus exposure and HLA in healthy donors. The PCR contained 60 Vbeta and 13 Jbeta primers. The method was immunoSEQ multiplex PCR; TCRdb's version includes in-frame clones alone and lacks a portion of them. The sample lists 60,000 to 75,000 clones; around 76% were seen once. The specimen sequenced was PBMCs. The source is a woman aged 30 to 39 in good health and CMV-seropositive.

Here the CDR3 DNA reads TGTGCCAGCAGCGTAGCCGCAGGGGGGCAGCCCCAGCATTTT. Its translation: CASSVAAGGQPQHF. V is TRBV9 and J is TRBJ1-5, with TRBD1 identical over 7 bases. This CDR3 comprises 14 residues. The germline V gene encodes CDR1 SGDLS and CDR2 YYNGEE. Trimming cost V 0 bases and J 7 bases; bases outside gene matches: 4.

The CDR3 reads CAWSVGAYEQYF. In nucleotides, the CDR3 is TGTGCCTGGAGTGTAGGGGCGTACGAGCAGTACTTC. The chain couples TRBV30 to TRBJ2-5; D possibly corresponds to TRBD1 (5 bases). The J call may be mistaken, given a closer DNA end match to TRBJ2-7. The CDR3 contains 12 residues. Germline V gene sequence: CDR1 GTSNPN, CDR2 SVGIG (reference sequence).

The chain employs TRBV5-1 and TRBJ2-2; 8 bases agree with TRBD2. V lost 4 bases, J lost 3 bases, and 8 bases stayed unmatched. Germline values: CDR1 SGHRS, CDR2 YFSETQ. The CDR3 runs to 16 residues. The CDR3 region has the DNA TGCGCCAGCAGCCGGCGACGGGAGGGTTACACCGGGGAGCTGTTTTTT. Residues: CASSRRREGYTGELFF.

This clone was detected only a few times. V gene TRBV30 combines with J gene TRBJ2-4; D is undetermined. Germline V gene sequence: CDR1 GTSNPN, CDR2 SVGIG (reference sequence). The CDR3 consists of 14 residues. With 0 bases removed from V and 1 base from J, the gap between germline ends came to 7 bases. The CDR3 sequence: CAWSVPLAKNIQYF. The CDR3 DNA reads as TGTGCCTGGAGTGTTCCCCTGGCCAAAAACATTCAGTACTTC.

The CDR3 nucleotides read TGTGCCAGCAGTGAAGGGGCTAGCGGGAGGAGTGAGCAGTTCTTC. Translating gives CASSEGASGRSEQFF. This chain joins TRBV6-1 and TRBJ2-1; 11 bases fit TRBD2. Germline V gives CDR1 MNHNS, CDR2 SASEGT. The CDR3 length is 15 residues. V lost 1 base and J lost 9; bases outside the gene matches: 5.

This clone was seen just once. The V gene is TRBV6-5, the J gene TRBJ2-7; the D gene is possibly TRBD1 (6 bases). The CDR3 is 13 amino acids. Germline CDR1 is MNHEY and CDR2 is SVGAGI. V lost 2 bases and J 3 bases, leaving 8 bases between the germline ends. The CDR3 DNA follows: TGTGCCAGCAGTTACCGGGACAACTACGAGCAGTACTTC. This gives the protein CASSYRDNYEQYF.

The rearrangement joins TRBV2 to TRBJ1-1, with a tentative D call TRBD1 (5 bases). The CDR3 is 12 residues long. Germline loops: CDR1 SNHLY, CDR2 FYNNEI. V lost 5 bases to trimming and J lost 10 bases, with 14 bases between them. DNA of the CDR3: TGTGCCAGCAGTATGCCGTCCCAGGGAGCTTTCTTT. Translated, it gives CASSMPSQGAFF.

V and J are TRBV5-1 and TRBJ1-1, with D tentatively TRBD1 (5 bases). The CDR3 runs 14 residues. The ends were cut back, 1 base at V and 0 bases at J, with 7 bases in the middle. CDR1 is SGHRS and CDR2 is YFSETQ in the germline V gene. The CDR3 bases are TGCGCCAGCAGCTTGTTACAGGTGAACACTGAAGCTTTCTTT. It translates to CASSLLQVNTEAFF.

This chain links TRBV2 with TRBJ2-2, with TRBD1 identical over 7 bases. CDR1 is SNHLY, CDR2 FYNNEI, per germline. The CDR3 extends over 16 amino acids. V dropped 8 bases and J dropped 1; count of bases not matched to a gene: 10. The CDR3 sequence is CASGRQGSLNTGELFF. The CDR3 region has the DNA TGTGCCAGCGGCAGACAGGGTTCTTTGAACACCGGGGAGCTGTTTTTT.

V is TRBV30 and J is TRBJ1-1; 8 nucleotides line up with TRBD1. Germline CDR1 is GTSNPN and CDR2 is SVGIG (reference sequence). The CDR3 runs 12 residues. V trimming: 2 bases; J trimming: 10 bases; junction bases outside the gene matches: 6. CDR3: CAWSPSGQGAFF. The CDR3 coding sequence is TGTGCCTGGAGTCCAAGTGGACAGGGAGCTTTCTTT.